This T cell receptor beta chain originates from a study of beta chain features in type 1 diabetes (dated by TCRdb to about 2018). In the study overall: Patients and healthy donors did not differ in mean age, gender distribution, total cell number or subset yield. Across all samples, approximately 100 million sorted cells were examined, and cell number per subset correlated strongly with RNA yield. The study compared TCRB repertoires of sorted circulating CD4+ T cell subsets between recently diagnosed type 1 diabetes patients and matched healthy donors. Naive and central memory subsets were obtained from all 30 or so donors, but regulatory and stem cell-like memory subsets were isolated from only 8 patients and about 8 healthy donors.

Of note for this clone: The clone's antigen remains unknown. Base qualities are not recorded, but no much larger clone differs from it by a single base. The same CDR3 is also encoded by other DNA sequences in this sample.

The entire amount of isolated RNA was reverse transcribed using the High Capacity cDNA Reverse Transcription Kit, so the sequenced TCRB transcripts were expressed ones. Deep immunoSEQ sequencing was applied to naive, central memory and regulatory T cell samples, giving an average of around 3.4 million total reads per sample. Sorted cells were lysed in RLT buffer, and RNA was extracted using DNase-treated RNeasy Micro or Mini kits according to cell number. Each cell subset was processed separately to prevent cross-contamination, with patient and healthy donor samples processed together. The immunoSEQ multiplex PCR was used to amplify TCRB sequences from cDNA, generating 87-bp fragments that spanned the CDR3 region. The amplicons were sequenced using the Illumina HiSeq platform. The paper's processing steps were these. Synthetic template baselines were used to correct PCR bias computationally, reads within Hamming distance 2 were collapsed together, and singletons that could not be merged were discarded. Reads were aligned to IMGT to assign V, D and J genes, CDR3 length, and insertions or deletions at six rearrangement sites. Clonotype counts were normalized to sorted cell number within each subset before computing true diversity and Gini coefficients with the tcR R package. The overlap coefficient, calculated on TCRB nucleotide sequences, was used to measure repertoire sharing. Out-of-frame TCRB sequences from naive cells were analyzed as a proxy for the pre-selection repertoire. TCRdb provides this immuneACCESS table in a form limited to in-frame rearrangements. Some clones are lacking; in checked studies, under half of them reflect an unresolved V gene, and why the rest are absent is not known. V and J calls and clone size are copied from that table; D and trimming were computed from the DNA. The sample yields some 660,000 clones; 11% to 15% were counted once. 0.035% to 0.04% of the sample belongs to the ten largest clones.

What the work shows at the level of the full study, not this receptor alone: Because the HLA sub-analyses included only small numbers of individuals, any influence of HLA type on TCRB rearrangement was left unresolved. Because cDNA was sequenced instead of genomic DNA, activated cells with high expression could be over-represented, although the groups did not differ in activation or CD3 levels. Type 1 diabetes patients showed a moderate but significant shortening of TCRB CDR3 length in all four CD4+ subsets. Fewer insertions and more nucleotide deletions at VDJ recombination sites were observed in patients with type 1 diabetes, implying thymic rearrangement abnormalities. Shorter templates might have been favored by PCR, but patient and control samples were amplified and corrected together, so both groups would have been affected equally by any skew. The naive, central memory and regulatory TCRB repertoires appeared to resemble one another more closely among patients than among healthy donors.

Each donor gave one peripheral blood draw, roughly 0.12 L on average, collected into heparinised tubes. A BD FACSAria II and a panel including CD45RO, CCR7, CD25, CD127, CD95 and CD27 were used to sort naive, central memory, regulatory and stem cell-like memory CD4+ T cells. Purity was above 95% for every sorted population. PBMCs were isolated immediately by Lymphoprep density gradient centrifugation and stained directly without culture. To minimize batch effects, samples were stained and sorted in pairs, one healthy donor with one patient per experiment. This TCR was sampled from a man in his late teens or twenties with type 1 diabetes. Input material: naive CD4+ T cells from blood. Taken with the paper, the label for cell subset or site translates to: true naive CD4+ T cells.

The DNA sequence reads TGTGCCAGCAGTGACCGCGGGGACGAGCAGTACTTC. The resulting protein is CASSDRGDEQYF. The chain uses TRBV2 and TRBJ2-7, with a weak D call of TRBD2 (6 bases match). V loses 3 bases, J loses 5 bases, and the germline ends lie 8 bases apart. In the germline V gene, CDR1 corresponds to SNHLY and CDR2 to FYNNEI. Reading from cysteine to phenylalanine, the CDR3 counts 12 amino acids. Here the CDR3 DNA is all that survives: 36 bases in frame from base 1.